The clone carrying this T cell receptor (beta chain) was recorded a few times. PBMCs were obtained from 9.5 to 10 ml fresh peripheral blood. Amplified TCR beta CDR3 regions came from RNA transcripts. First-round RT-PCR with HTBI primers amplified the TCR CDR3 region. TCRdb called the multiplex PCR reads again in MiXCR, with one record for every CDR3 protein. The sample lists 400,000 or so distinct CDR3 sequences, over 11% occurring once. The entry originates in a study of T cells in Graves' hyperthyroidism and ophthalmopathy. In the study overall: Once the initial diagnosis was made, peripheral blood was obtained before any treatment.

The receptor was derived from a man over 45 with Graves' ophthalmopathy. The sequenced sample consisted of blood.

In DNA form, the CDR3 reads TGTGCCAGCAGTCCCCCGGGCTACCAAGAGACCCAGTACTTC. It is translated as CASSPPGYQETQYF. The V call is TRBV28, the J call TRBJ2-5; D gene ambiguous. CDR3 length: 14 residues. Deletions cut 5 bases from V and 0 bases from J, with 10 bases between. CDR1 is MDHEN, CDR2 SYDVKM, per germline.